Shown below are 21 T cell receptor beta chains from a single sample sequenced in a study of T cell responses to AZD1222 COVID-19 vaccine. Only in-frame clones appear in the TCRdb table, and some are missing; sequencing was by immunoSEQ multiplex PCR. The sample holds about 93,000 clones, around nine tenths seen once. Material: peripheral blood, obtained on day 0 of MenACWY control vaccination. Every receptor here comes from an adult in good health.

This clone was recorded only once. This chain's CDR3 is CSAAVRETQYF. The CDR3 DNA is TGCAGTGCCGCGGTTAGGGAAACCCAGTACTTC. This sequence joins TRBV20-1 and TRBJ2-5; D gene unclear. The germline V and J ends were trimmed by 6 bases and 8 bases, with 13 bases remaining between them. Germline CDR1 is DFQATT and CDR2 is SNEGSKA (reference sequence). The CDR3 extends over 11 amino acids.

The chain is built from TRBV7-2 and TRBJ2-1; D gene unclear. This CDR3 has 14 residues. Trimming cost V 7 bases and J 0 bases, with 10 bases left between them. The germline gives CDR1 SGHTA, CDR2 FQGNSA. The CDR3 loop reads CASKRLTSYNEQFF. DNA for the CDR3: TGTGCCAGCAAACGACTGACCTCCTACAATGAGCAGTTCTTC.

V usage is TRBV27 and J usage is TRBJ2-7; tentative D call: TRBD2 (7 bases). The V gene's germline CDR1 is MNHEY and CDR2 SMNVEV (reference sequence). The CDR3 extends over 13 amino acids. V gave up 1 base and J gave up 12 bases, with 16 bases separating them. CDR3 sequence reads: CASSLWGGPPRYF. In nucleotides, the CDR3 is TGTGCCAGCAGTTTATGGGGGGGGCCGCCGCGGTACTTC.

With regard to this clone: In the same sample, other DNA sequences code for this CDR3. The genes are TRBV7-8 and TRBJ2-1, with D uncertain. V was trimmed by 1 base and J by 6 bases, leaving 4 bases between them. The CDR3 consists of 12 residues. Germline lookup yields CDR1 SGHVS and CDR2 FQNEAQ. CDR3 region: CASSLDPNEQFF. The CDR3 DNA sequence: TGTGCCAGCAGCTTAGATCCCAATGAGCAGTTCTTC.

V gene TRBV7-9 combines with J gene TRBJ1-4; 7 bases are shared with TRBD1. The V segment lost 1 base and the J segment 0 bases; nucleotides outside the gene matches: 2. CDR1 is SEHNR and CDR2 is FQNEAQ in the germline V gene (reference sequence). CDR3 size: 16 residues. In DNA, the CDR3 is TGTGCCAGCAGCTTAGGGACAGGATCAACTAATGAAAAACTGTTTTTT. Translating it yields CASSLGTGSTNEKLFF.

This clone was detected only a few times. The V call is TRBV19, the J call TRBJ1-3, with D perhaps TRBD1 (6 bases). The germline V and J ends were trimmed by 7 bases and 0 bases, with 13 bases remaining between them. Germline V lookup: CDR1 LNHDA, CDR2 SQIVND (reference sequence). There are 15 residues in the CDR3. This CDR3 reads CASTLQGSSGNTIYF. For the CDR3, the DNA is TGTGCCAGTACCTTACAGGGATCCTCTGGAAACACCATATATTTT.

This chain uses TRBV2 with TRBJ2-3, with D perhaps given as TRBD1 or TRBD2 (6 bases each). Between the trimmed V and J ends, which lost 7 bases and 6 bases, there was a span of 17 bases. The CDR3 sequence is 14 residues long. Germline V gives CDR1 SNHLY, CDR2 FYNNEI. CDR3 nucleotide sequence: TGTGCCAGCAACACAGGGAGGCTTACCGATACGCAGTATTTT. Protein product: CASNTGRLTDTQYF. The full variable domain, completed using reference TRBV2 and TRBJ2-3, is EPEVTQTPSHQVTQMGQEVILRCVPISNHLYFYWYRQILGQKVEFLVSFYNNEISEKSEIFDDQFSVERPDGSNFTLKIRSTKLEDSAMYFCASNTGRLTDTQYFGPGTRLTVL.

In this sample, this clone turned up a few times. V is TRBV11-1 and J is TRBJ1-1; D gene ambiguous. The germline V and J ends were trimmed by 2 bases and 8 bases, with 12 bases remaining between them. Germline V lookup: CDR1 SGHAT, CDR2 FQDESV (reference sequence). There are 13 residues in the CDR3. This CDR3 is CASSLFPNKEAFF. In DNA, the CDR3 is TGTGCCAGCAGCTTATTCCCCAACAAGGAAGCTTTCTTT. Using reference TRBV11-1 and TRBJ1-1 for the parts outside the CDR3, the full variable domain is EAEVAQSPRYKITEKSQAVAFWCDPISGHATLYWYRQILGQGPELLVQFQDESVVDDSQLPKDRFSAERLKGVDSTLKIQPAELGDSAMYLCASSLFPNKEAFFGQGTRLTVV.

V gene TRBV5-5 combines with J gene TRBJ2-7; 8 nucleotides align to TRBD2. CDR3 length: 16 amino acids. Germline CDR1 SGHKS, CDR2 YYEKEE (reference sequence). V shed 0 bases, J shed 6 bases, and the junction held 11 bases outside the gene matches. The CDR3 DNA reads as TGTGCCAGCAGCTTGGCTGGGGGACTAGGGGGATTCGAGCAGTACTTC. This codes for CASSLAGGLGGFEQYF.

The chain combines TRBV5-1 with TRBJ1-5, with 8 bases identical to TRBD1. The CDR3 sequence is 16 residues long. The germline CDR1 and CDR2 sequences are SGHRS and YFSETQ. The V and J ends lost 0 bases and 7 bases, in that order; junction bases with no gene match: 9. The CDR3: CASSLAPGGISQPQHF. DNA for the CDR3: TGCGCCAGCAGCTTGGCTCCAGGGGGCATTTCCCAGCCCCAGCATTTT.

This chain links TRBV18 with TRBJ2-5; TRBD1 agrees at 7 bases. CDR1 is KGHSH, CDR2 LQKENI, per germline. The CDR3 contains 15 residues. With 4 bases clipped from V and 0 bases from J, the junction kept 5 bases outside the gene matches. The CDR3 DNA sequence: TGTGCCAGCTCACTGAACAGGGGCAACCAAGAGACCCAGTACTTC. Amino acids: CASSLNRGNQETQYF.

This chain uses TRBV9 with TRBJ1-2; 7 bases are a match to TRBD1. With V trimmed by 0 bases and J by 3 bases, 5 bases remained unmatched. The germline V gene encodes CDR1 SGDLS and CDR2 YYNGEE. The length of the CDR3 is 15 residues. In DNA, the CDR3 is TGTGCCAGCAGCGTAGAGGGAGGGGGCCACTATGGCTACACCTTC. It encodes CASSVEGGGHYGYTF.

In its sample, this clone was seen once. The chain recombines TRBV5-1 with TRBJ1-1, with 11 bases aligning to TRBD1. V lost 3 bases, J lost 5 bases, and 6 bases stayed unmatched. The CDR3 sequence is 15 residues long. The germline V gene encodes CDR1 SGHRS and CDR2 YFSETQ. The CDR3 DNA follows: TGCGCCAGCAGCTGGGGACAGGGGGGTCAAACTGAAGCTTTCTTT. Translating it yields CASSWGQGGQTEAFF.

The V gene is TRBV25-1, the J gene TRBJ2-7; D gene ambiguous. The CDR3 is 15 amino acids. Germline CDR1 MGHDK, CDR2 SYGVNS. V lost 1 base and J 3 bases, leaving 13 bases between the germline ends. The CDR3: CASSESGRANYEQYF. In nucleotides, the CDR3 is TGTGCCAGCAGTGAATCGGGCCGTGCCAACTACGAGCAGTACTTC.

The genes are TRBV5-8 and TRBJ1-5; D is possibly TRBD1 (5 bases). Trimming removed 6 bases at V and 3 bases at J, with 19 bases between. The germline V gene has CDR1 SGHTS and CDR2 YDEGEE. The CDR3 totals 16 residues. The CDR3 bases are TGTGCCAGCACCTGGGGCCGCCAGGGTCTCAATCAGCCCCAGCATTTT. Protein product: CASTWGRQGLNQPQHF.

The rearrangement uses TRBV7-2 and TRBJ2-4, with TRBD2 matching 9 bases. The CDR3 consists of 15 residues. V trimming: 0 bases; J trimming: 6 bases; junction bases outside the gene matches: 3. CDR1 is SGHTA, CDR2 FQGNSA, per germline. CDR3 nucleotides: TGTGCCAGCAGCTTAGCTAGCGGGGGAGGAAACATTCAGTACTTC. Translating gives CASSLASGGGNIQYF.

In DNA form, the CDR3 reads TGCGCCAGCAGCTCCTACGAGGGGGGGTCTGGAAACACCATATATTTT. Amino acid sequence: CASSSYEGGSGNTIYF. The chain joins TRBV5-1 to TRBJ1-3; D is perhaps TRBD1 (6 bases). The CDR3 is made up of 16 amino acids. V lost 3 bases to trimming and J lost 1 base, with 14 bases between them. Germline CDR1 is SGHRS and CDR2 is YFSETQ.

The rearrangement uses TRBV7-8 and TRBJ1-6, with 7 bases fitting TRBD1. CDR1 and CDR2 (germline): SGHVS, FQNEAQ. V trimming: 1 base; J trimming: 0 bases; junction bases outside the gene matches: 6. The CDR3 is 18 residues long. CDR3: CASSLGGQLSSYNSPLHF. CDR3 nucleotide sequence: TGTGCCAGCAGCTTAGGGGGACAGCTGAGCTCCTATAATTCACCCCTCCACTTT.

This clone occurred once. The V call is TRBV6-5, the J call TRBJ1-1, with no clear D. The CDR3 covers 13 residues. CDR1 is MNHEY and CDR2 is SVGAGI in the germline V gene. V was shortened by 6 bases and J by 1 base, with 9 bases between the two germline ends. This CDR3 is CASSLTKNTEAFF. In nucleotides, the CDR3 is TGTGCCAGCAGCCTAACAAAGAACACTGAAGCTTTCTTT.

This clone was seen a single time. This chain joins TRBV6-5 and TRBJ2-3; D remains ambiguous. CDR3 length equals 15 residues. Trimming removed 0 bases from V and 4 bases from J, with 11 bases in between. Germline values: CDR1 MNHEY, CDR2 SVGAGI. The CDR3 DNA sequence: TGTGCCAGCAGTTACTCGACGATAGCCCCAGATACGCAGTATTTT. The encoded protein is CASSYSTIAPDTQYF.

The CDR3: CASSYSTRFRYEQYF. In nucleotides, the CDR3 is TGTGCCAGCAGTTACTCGACTAGGTTTAGGTACGAGCAGTACTTC. The gene calls are TRBV6-5 and TRBJ2-7; the D gene is possibly TRBD2 (6 bases). V was pared by 0 bases and J by 4 bases, with 13 bases between. The germline V gene has CDR1 MNHEY and CDR2 SVGAGI. The CDR3 loop spans 15 amino acids.